The next 28 T cell receptor beta chains were all read from a single sample in a study of radiation and T cells in renal cell carcinoma. Time point: blood 2 weeks post-SBRT. Treatment meaning: 15 Gy SBRT to primary tumor, nephrectomy 4 weeks later. The repertoire was sequenced with immunoSEQ multiplex PCR; TCRdb's copy has only in-frame clones and lacks some. Among just under 80,000 clones listed, approximately 86% were seen once. The sequencing here drew on blood, taken from a patient whose treatment included radiotherapy and nephrectomy. These receptors were collected from a woman aged 50 to 65 with renal cell carcinoma.

The J gene is TRBJ2-3, the V gene TRBV7-2; D unresolved. There are 15 residues in the CDR3. V was cut by 5 bases and J by 6 bases, with 18 bases left in between. Per the germline V gene, CDR1 is SGHTA and CDR2 is FQGNSA. The CDR3 nucleotides are TGTGCCAGCAGCGTCCTAACGAACGAAGGGGATACGCAGTATTTT. Its translation: CASSVLTNEGDTQYF.

CDR3 amino acids: CASRGTGTHEQYF. The DNA for the CDR3 is TGCGCCAGCAGGGGGACAGGGACCCACGAGCAGTACTTC. V and J are TRBV4-1 and TRBJ2-7; 9 bases align to TRBD1. CDR1 is MGHRA and CDR2 is YSYEKL in the germline V gene. This CDR3 contains 13 residues. V lost 6 bases and J lost 5; bases outside the gene matches: 5.

J is TRBJ1-5 and V is TRBV10-1; no definite D call. The CDR3 length is 13 residues. Germline values: CDR1 WNHNN, CDR2 SYGVQD (reference sequence). The V end was cut by 4 bases, the J end by 3 bases, with 7 bases between. The CDR3 DNA is TGCGCCAGCAGTGGAAGTCTCAATCAGCCCCAGCATTTT. As protein: CASSGSLNQPQHF.

This clone has only one observation. This chain joins TRBV7-2 and TRBJ2-7; 8 nucleotides line up with TRBD2. V lost 5 bases to trimming and J lost 2 bases; unmatched junction nucleotides: 5. The CDR3 consists of 14 residues. Germline V lookup: CDR1 SGHTA, CDR2 FQGNSA. The CDR3 is CASSATSGPYEQYF. In DNA, the CDR3 is TGTGCCAGCAGCGCCACTAGCGGTCCCTACGAGCAGTACTTC.

The gene calls are TRBV4-2 and TRBJ2-7, with 7 bases fitting TRBD1. This CDR3 region has 13 residues. Germline trimming cut 4 bases from V and 5 bases from J; bases unmatched to any gene: 5. Germline loops: CDR1 LGHNA, CDR2 YNFKEQ. In DNA form, the CDR3 reads TGTGCCAGCAGCCGAGGGGGCCAGGACGAGCAGTACTTC. Protein product: CASSRGGQDEQYF.

The chain has TRBV7-2 and TRBJ2-3; maybe TRBD1 (5 bases). The V end was cut by 1 base, the J end by 3 bases, with 8 bases between. Germline V gene data show CDR1 as SGHTA and CDR2 as FQGNSA. This CDR3 spans 14 amino acids. The CDR3 loop is CASSLDPGTDTQYF. The CDR3 nucleotides are TGTGCCAGCAGCTTAGATCCAGGGACAGATACGCAGTATTTT.

DNA for the CDR3: TGTGCCAGCAGTCCACAGGGCGCCAATGAAAAACTGTTTTTT. Its translation: CASSPQGANEKLFF. V gene TRBV21-1 combines with J gene TRBJ1-4; TRBD1 reflects the table's D call only, with no check against the DNA. TRBV21-1 is a documented pseudogene. The CDR3 has 14 amino acids.

The CDR3 coding sequence is TGTGCCAGCAGCGGACTAGCGGGGGACCCCGAGCAGTACTTC. It specifies CASSGLAGDPEQYF. The chain uses TRBV2 and TRBJ2-7; 13 nucleotides line up with TRBD2. CDR1 is SNHLY, CDR2 FYNNEI, per germline. J gave up 6 bases and V 6 bases, and 5 bases lay outside the gene matches. CDR3 length: 14 residues.

This sequence joins TRBV5-1 and TRBJ2-7; D may be TRBD2 (5 bases). Trimming took off 0 bases at V and 4 bases at J, with 14 bases between the two ends. The length of the CDR3 is 15 residues. CDR1 and CDR2 from the germline V gene are SGHRS and YFSETQ. CDR3 coding DNA: TGCGCCAGCAGCTTGGCCCAAGGACTGGAGTACGAGCAGTACTTC. Translation: CASSLAQGLEYEQYF.

This clone was observed a few times. This chain connects TRBV11-2 to TRBJ1-1, with unresolved D. The germline V gene has CDR1 SGHAT and CDR2 FQNNGV. CDR3 length: 14 amino acids. V lost 6 bases and J lost 3, with 14 bases in between. CDR3 in amino acids: CASSRPPIDTEAFF. The CDR3 nucleotides read TGTGCCAGCAGTCGACCTCCTATCGACACTGAAGCTTTCTTT.

The chain has TRBV25-1 and TRBJ1-3; TRBD1 might be the D (6 bases). CDR1 is MGHDK and CDR2 is SYGVNS in the germline V gene. The CDR3 has 15 residues. V lost 3 bases to trimming and J lost 0 bases, with 9 bases between them. CDR3 in amino acids: CASSDFRGSGNTIYF. For the CDR3, the DNA is TGTGCCAGCAGTGATTTCAGGGGCTCTGGAAACACCATATATTTT.

The chain is built from TRBV7-9 and TRBJ1-1, with D uncertain. The CDR3 runs to 13 residues. V lost 2 bases and J 7 bases, leaving 11 bases between the germline ends. Per germline, CDR1 SEHNR and CDR2 FQNEAQ (reference sequence). Here the CDR3 DNA reads TGTGCCAGCAGCTTACCAGGCCAGATTGAAGCTTTCTTT. This codes for CASSLPGQIEAFF.

The chain links TRBV27 to TRBJ1-6, with D unclear. Deletions cut 2 bases from V and 0 bases from J, with 11 bases between. This CDR3 comprises 17 residues. The germline V gene encodes CDR1 MNHEY and CDR2 SMNVEV (reference sequence). The chain's CDR3 is CASSLDLGSSYNSPLHF. DNA for the CDR3: TGTGCCAGCAGTTTAGATTTAGGGAGCTCCTATAATTCACCCCTCCACTTT.

This clone is a singleton in its sample. This chain's CDR3 is CASSLDRDYGYTF. For the CDR3, the DNA is TGTGCCAGCAGCCTAGACAGGGATTATGGCTACACCTTC. The chain combines TRBV5-4 with TRBJ1-2; 7 positions match TRBD1. CDR3 length equals 13 residues. Germline CDR1 SGHNT, CDR2 YYREEE (reference sequence). The ends lost 4 bases at V and 5 bases at J; junction bases unmatched: 5.

This sequence joins TRBV5-6 and TRBJ1-3, with 7 bases fitting TRBD1. CDR1 SGHDT and CDR2 YYEEEE come from the germline V gene. The trim removed 4 bases at V and 4 bases at J, leaving 8 bases unmatched. This CDR3 has 15 amino acids. CDR3 sequence reads: CASSPGGAEGNTIYF. The CDR3 region has the DNA TGTGCCAGCAGCCCAGGGGGGGCAGAAGGAAACACCATATATTTT.

The chain recombines TRBV21-1 with TRBJ2-7; the table's TRBD1 call for D was not verified on the DNA. TRBV21-1 is listed as a pseudogene. The CDR3 consists of 23 residues. This chain's CDR3 is CASSKTLGRAGTGSGASTYEQYF. Here the CDR3 DNA reads TGTGCCAGCAGCAAAACCTTGGGGCGCGCCGGGACAGGGAGTGGGGCTAGCACCTACGAGCAGTACTTC.

The rearrangement links TRBV6-1 to TRBJ2-7; possible D gene TRBD1, 6 bases. The length of the CDR3 is 12 residues. V was clipped by 8 bases and J by 3 bases, with 11 bases between them. Germline lookup yields CDR1 MNHNS and CDR2 SASEGT. The CDR3 DNA sequence: TGTGCCAGCCGGGACACCTACTACGAGCAGTACTTC. Its translation: CASRDTYYEQYF.

This rearrangement joins TRBV19 to TRBJ2-3; maybe TRBD1 (6 bases). Looked up from germline, CDR1 is LNHDA and CDR2 is SQIVND (reference sequence). Trimming cost V 0 bases and J 6 bases, with 22 bases left between them. The CDR3 runs to 18 residues. CDR3 protein: CASSIEGWSQGRADTQYF. As DNA, the CDR3 is TGTGCCAGTAGTATAGAGGGGTGGTCGCAGGGGCGGGCTGATACGCAGTATTTT.

This chain connects TRBV30 to TRBJ2-1, with D possibly being TRBD2 (5 bases). There are 13 residues in the CDR3. Looked up from germline, CDR1 is GTSNPN and CDR2 is SVGIG (reference sequence). Between the trimmed V and J ends, which lost 2 bases and 6 bases, there was a span of 11 bases. In DNA, the CDR3 is TGTGCCTGGAGTCACTGGAGGACCAATGAGCAGTTCTTC. This encodes CAWSHWRTNEQFF.

The chain recombines TRBV28 with TRBJ1-1, with a weak D call TRBD1 (5 bases). Germline loops: CDR1 MDHEN, CDR2 SYDVKM. The CDR3 sequence is 14 residues long. Trimming left V 2 bases short and J 1 base short, with 8 bases between. Written as DNA, the CDR3 is TGTGCCAGCAGTTTACACACAGGGAACACTGAAGCTTTCTTT. Its translation: CASSLHTGNTEAFF.

The V call is TRBV6-1, the J call TRBJ2-7, with a weak D call TRBD2 (6 bases). This CDR3 comprises 13 residues. Trimming stripped 3 bases from V and 7 bases from J, with 13 bases between. Germline lookup yields CDR1 MNHNS and CDR2 SASEGT. CDR3 in DNA: TGTGCCAGCAGTGAGCAGGGAGGAGGTGAGCAGTACTTC. It yields the protein CASSEQGGGEQYF.

This chain links TRBV28 with TRBJ1-2, with D possibly TRBD1 on 5 matching bases. V shed 4 bases and J shed 6 bases, with 15 bases lying between them. The germline V gene encodes CDR1 MDHEN and CDR2 SYDVKM. CDR3 size: 14 residues. The CDR3 DNA sequence: TGTGCCAGCAGTTCCCCGGACGGGGGAAATGGCTACACCTTC. It yields the protein CASSSPDGGNGYTF.

V usage is TRBV5-1 and J usage is TRBJ1-1, with a tentative D call TRBD1 (6 bases). The CDR3 contains 16 residues. Between the trimmed V and J ends, which lost 1 base and 1 base, there was a span of 14 bases. CDR1 SGHRS and CDR2 YFSETQ come from the germline V gene. CDR3 DNA: TGCGCCAGCAGCTTGTTCGGGGGGCGAAGGAACACTGAAGCTTTCTTT. Translating gives CASSLFGGRRNTEAFF.

The rearrangement joins TRBV6-1 to TRBJ1-1; D gene uncertain. Per the germline V gene, CDR1 is MNHNS and CDR2 is SASEGT. Trimming cost V 5 bases and J 4 bases, with 14 bases left between them. The CDR3 consists of 14 residues. CDR3 DNA sequence: TGTGCCAGCAGTCAAATTGAGGGAATCACTGAAGCTTTCTTT. This translates into CASSQIEGITEAFF.

V gene TRBV5-1 combines with J gene TRBJ1-6; 8 positions match TRBD1. In germline, CDR1 is SGHRS, CDR2 YFSETQ. The V and J ends lost 0 bases and 9 bases, in that order; junction bases with no gene match: 2. The length of the CDR3 is 14 residues. The CDR3 loop reads CASSLAGQGSPLHF. CDR3 in DNA: TGCGCCAGCAGCTTGGCCGGACAGGGTTCACCCCTCCACTTT.

This sequence joins TRBV7-9 and TRBJ1-1, with D perhaps matching TRBD1 (6 bases). V lost 2 bases to trimming and J lost 4 bases, with 11 bases between them. This CDR3 is built from 14 residues. CDR1 SEHNR and CDR2 FQNEAQ come from the germline V gene (reference sequence). The CDR3 DNA follows: TGTGCCAGCAGCTTAAGGGGGGCGAGCACTGAAGCTTTCTTT. Its protein product is CASSLRGASTEAFF.

The chain joins TRBV6-6 to TRBJ2-7; the D is unclear. V lost 2 bases and J 1 base, leaving 9 bases between the germline ends. The CDR3 is made up of 14 amino acids. The germline gives CDR1 MNHNY, CDR2 SVGAGI (reference sequence). DNA of the CDR3: TGTGCCAGCAGTTACCTAGACTTGTCCTACGAGCAGTACTTC. Translating it yields CASSYLDLSYEQYF.

The V call is TRBV7-2, the J call TRBJ2-1, with D perhaps being TRBD1 or TRBD2 (6 bases each). Germline CDR1 and CDR2: SGHTA and FQGNSA. The CDR3 is 14 amino acids. The ends were cut back, 0 bases at V and 7 bases at J, with 10 bases in the middle. The DNA of the CDR3 is TGTGCCAGCAGCTTAGCGGGGGGCGGGAATGAGCAGTTCTTC. Translated, it gives CASSLAGGGNEQFF.